What follows describes a single TCR beta chain. Antigen unknown. As for treatment: roughly 19 received Ad26.COV2.S at low or high dose, single or two shots; about 5 received placebo; per-sample allocation not given. Following the first vaccine or placebo injection, samples were taken on day 63. Clones were sequenced by immunoSEQ multiplex PCR, and TCRdb holds only the in-frame ones, with some missing. The table records roughly 700,000 clones, about 90% of them present only once. This entry comes from a study of Ad26.COV2.S vaccination and SARS-CoV-2 variants. Study-level results: From the TCR breadth and depth analyses, total T cell responses may have been underestimated.

The CDR3 has 17 residues. Trimming removed 4 bases from V and 3 bases from J, with 19 bases in between. Germline lookup yields CDR1 SGDLS and CDR2 YYNGEE. The sequence came from a person aged 18 to 65 who received the Ad26.COV2.S COVID-19 vaccine or a placebo. The chain carries TRBV9 and TRBJ2-2; D gene unclear. This material consisted of peripheral blood, taken in a trial of Ad26.COV2.S vaccine versus placebo. This CDR3 is CASSLLGILADTGELFF. The DNA for the CDR3 is TGTGCCAGCAGCCTCCTTGGGATTTTGGCGGACACCGGGGAGCTGTTTTTT.